The entry below describes one T cell receptor (beta chain). What it recognizes is unknown. This record belongs to a study of blood T cells in healthy people across ages. In the study overall: For every two T cells, template switching captured about one barcoded beta molecule.

A J-beta primer mix and a sample-barcoded 5' primer were used in a second PCR of about 6 to 12 cycles. Tagging of each cDNA molecule was performed by a template-switch adaptor with 12 random nucleotides. TCRdb reprocessed the 5' RACE reads via MiXCR and lists one record per CDR3 protein. The sample lists about 730,000 distinct CDR3 sequences, around 46% seen once, with 20% to 25% in the top ten. Study-level points and caveats: Older age went with lower TCR beta diversity per million T cells, in a roughly linear way. Long-lived donors carried more naive CD4+ cells and greater diversity than aged donors.

This clonotype originated in a woman aged 60-70 years in good health. Sequencing was performed on blood.

The CDR3: CASSAQGGDTEAFF. CDR3 nucleotides: TGTGCCAGCAGCGCTCAGGGGGGGGACACTGAAGCTTTCTTT. The chain employs TRBV9 and TRBJ1-1, with 7 bases aligning to TRBD1. CDR3 length: 14 residues. The germline CDR1 and CDR2 sequences are SGDLS and YYNGEE. J was trimmed by 3 bases and V by 3 bases; bases with no gene match: 5.